The clone carrying this TCR beta chain was counted only a few times. The antigen remains unidentified. TCRdb independently ran MiXCR on the RT-PCR reads; one entry per CDR3 protein. This sample has hundreds of thousands of distinct CDR3 sequences; less than 10% occur once, and the top ten carry 13%. V lost 1 base to trimming and J lost 5 bases, with 11 bases between them. This CDR3 region has 13 residues. Looked up from germline, CDR1 is SQVTM and CDR2 is ANQGSEA. The entry originates in a study of response to subunit inactivated influenza vaccine. Study outcomes and limitations: New T cells are recruited in small numbers by each seasonal influenza vaccination, according to the authors' suggestion.

The TCR originated in a man aged 45 to 75 who received an inactivated influenza vaccine. Sequencing used PBMCs from blood, obtained around 2 years after vaccination. The chain combines TRBV29-1 with TRBJ2-5; D remains unclear. CDR3 amino acids: CSVEVGKGETQYF. CDR3 DNA: TGCAGCGTTGAAGTGGGGAAGGGCGAGACCCAGTACTTC. Based on the CDR3 plus reference TRBV29-1 and TRBJ2-5, the full variable domain is SAVISQKPSRDICQRGTSLTIQCQVDSQVTMMFWYRQQPGQSLTLIATANQGSEATYESGFVIDKFPISRPNLTFSTLTVSNMSPEDSSIYLCSVEVGKGETQYFGPGTRLLVL.